One and the same sample provided the 10 T cell receptor beta chains below, sequenced in a study of blood T cells in healthy people across ages. Sample-barcoded 5' priming and a J-beta primer mix drove a second PCR of 7 to 11 cycles. TCRdb analysed the 5' RACE reads with MiXCR anew, one entry per CDR3 protein. The data contain about 1.6 million distinct CDR3 sequences, around 35% of them singletons. Sample: blood. The receptors stem from a woman in her 30s in good health.

This clonotype was seen more than once but under ten times. The CDR3 sequence is CASGSTGGQETQYF. The CDR3 DNA is TGCGCCAGCGGGAGTACAGGGGGACAAGAGACCCAGTACTTC. This rearrangement joins TRBV5-1 to TRBJ2-5; 8 nucleotides match TRBD1. V shed 7 bases and J 2 bases; nucleotides not matched to a gene: 7. Germline-derived CDR1 and CDR2 are SGHRS and YFSETQ. This CDR3 comprises 14 residues.

The rearrangement links TRBV29-1 to TRBJ1-2; 8 bases map to TRBD1. Germline V gene sequence: CDR1 SQVTM, CDR2 ANQGSEA. This CDR3 has 17 amino acids. V trimming: 0 bases; J trimming: 7 bases; junction bases outside the gene matches: 16. CDR3 DNA: TGCAGCGTTGAAGATCTGGCAGGGGGCGGGTTTGGTGGTGGCTACACCTTC. Amino acids: CSVEDLAGGGFGGGYTF.

This clonotype was observed a few times. This chain links TRBV6-1 with TRBJ2-1; D is perhaps TRBD2 (6 bases). The CDR3 has 18 residues. The germline V gene encodes CDR1 MNHNS and CDR2 SASEGT. Between the trimmed V and J ends, which lost 0 bases and 3 bases, there was a span of 18 bases. The CDR3 protein is CASSEAGPGWGVYNEQFF. The CDR3 DNA sequence: TGTGCCAGCAGTGAAGCAGGGCCAGGATGGGGGGTCTACAATGAGCAGTTCTTC.

Worth noting for this clonotype: Compared with germline, one end of the junction differs, possibly owing to a read error. V gene TRBV7-3 combines with J gene TRBJ2-1; TRBD2 matches at 9 bases. Germline V lookup: CDR1 SGHTA, CDR2 FQGTGA. The CDR3 contains 14 residues. This CDR3 reads CASGLGGGDHEQFF. The CDR3 DNA sequence: TGTGCCAGCGGCTTGGGCGGGGGGGACCATGAGCAGTTCTTC.

There are many counts of this clonotype. The chain couples TRBV27 to TRBJ2-1; TRBD2 agrees at 13 bases. The CDR3 extends over 15 amino acids. Germline V gene data show CDR1 as MNHEY and CDR2 as SMNVEV (reference sequence). V was pared by 6 bases and J by 6 bases, with 5 bases of the junction left unmatched. The CDR3: CASSLGTSGVNEQFF. CDR3 coding DNA: TGTGCCAGCAGCTTAGGGACTAGCGGGGTCAATGAGCAGTTCTTC.

Of note for this clonotype: The junction does not match germline at one end; this may be a read error. The rearrangement links TRBV4-1 to TRBJ2-3, with 7 bases identical to TRBD1. CDR3 length: 16 amino acids. Germline V gene sequence: CDR1 MGHRA, CDR2 YSYEKL. CDR3 loop: CVSSQQTGYRVDTQYF. The CDR3 DNA is TGCGTCAGCAGCCAACAGACAGGGTATCGGGTTGATACGCAGTATTTT.

This clonotype was counted many times. This chain connects TRBV5-1 to TRBJ1-2, with D maybe TRBD1 (5 bases). The CDR3 has 17 residues. Trimming pared 2 bases from V and 4 bases from J, leaving 21 bases between. Germline-derived CDR1 and CDR2 are SGHRS and YFSETQ. CDR3 sequence reads: CASSFGQGGVGSYGYTF. The CDR3 DNA reads TGCGCCAGCAGCTTTGGCCAGGGAGGGGTTGGAAGCTATGGCTACACCTTC. Supplemented by reference TRBV5-1 and TRBJ1-2, the full variable domain reads KAGVTQTPRYLIKTRGQQVTLSCSPISGHRSVSWYQQTPGQGLQFLFEYFSETQRNKGNFPGRFSGRQFSNSRSEMNVSTLELGDSALYLCASSFGQGGVGSYGYTFGSGTRLTVV.

The V and J genes are TRBV20-1 and TRBJ2-1, with 9 positions matching TRBD1. The V segment lost 4 bases and the J segment 8 bases; nucleotides outside the gene matches: 9. In germline, CDR1 is DFQATT, CDR2 SNEGSKA (reference sequence). This CDR3 has 14 amino acids. As DNA, the CDR3 is TGCAGTGCTAACCAGGGGACAGGGTACGATGAGCAGTTCTTC. The encoded protein is CSANQGTGYDEQFF.

This clonotype has only a few counts. One end of the junction does not line up with germline, which may come from a read error. The V and J genes are TRBV11-1 and TRBJ2-3; TRBD2 aligns across 7 bases. The CDR3 covers 16 residues. Per the germline V gene, CDR1 is SGHAT and CDR2 is FQDESV (reference sequence). The CDR3 DNA follows: TGTGCCAGCAGCCCAGAAGGAGCGGGAAGCACGGATACGCAGTATTTT. Protein sequence: CASSPEGAGSTDTQYF.

The chain has TRBV5-1 and TRBJ2-3, with TRBD2 matching 7 bases. The CDR3 totals 15 residues. The V gene end was trimmed by 5 bases and the J gene end by 4 bases; junction bases not matched to a gene: 10. The germline V gene encodes CDR1 SGHRS and CDR2 YFSETQ. The CDR3 loop reads CASRSGIFSPDTQYF. CDR3 in DNA: TGCGCCAGCAGGAGCGGGATATTCAGCCCAGATACGCAGTATTTT. The whole variable domain, filled in from reference TRBV5-1 and TRBJ2-3, reads KAGVTQTPRYLIKTRGQQVTLSCSPISGHRSVSWYQQTPGQGLQFLFEYFSETQRNKGNFPGRFSGRQFSNSRSEMNVSTLELGDSALYLCASRSGIFSPDTQYFGPGTRLTVL.